This T cell receptor (beta chain) was found in a study of read filtering for tumor transcriptome and immune sequencing. The library was built from roughly 400 ng RNA with molecular barcoded adaptors for alpha/delta and beta/gamma chains. In TCRdb, the reads were re-called with MiXCR into one record per CDR3 protein. The sample has some 130,000 distinct CDR3 sequences, roughly 13% seen once; the top ten hold 7.5% to 9.5%. This CDR3 has 17 residues. Germline V gives CDR1 SQVTM, CDR2 ANQGSEA. Trimming shortened V by 1 base and J by 6 bases, and 22 bases separated the two germline ends. The clonotype comes from a donor at least 40 years old with multiple myeloma. The chain has TRBV29-1 and TRBJ2-1; D not resolved. Sequencing was done on a sample of a population of CD138-negative cells sorted from bone marrow. For the CDR3, the DNA is TGCAGCGTTGAAGTCCCCAAGGCCTGGGCCCTAGTCAATGAGCAGTTCTTC. This sequence encodes CSVEVPKAWALVNEQFF.